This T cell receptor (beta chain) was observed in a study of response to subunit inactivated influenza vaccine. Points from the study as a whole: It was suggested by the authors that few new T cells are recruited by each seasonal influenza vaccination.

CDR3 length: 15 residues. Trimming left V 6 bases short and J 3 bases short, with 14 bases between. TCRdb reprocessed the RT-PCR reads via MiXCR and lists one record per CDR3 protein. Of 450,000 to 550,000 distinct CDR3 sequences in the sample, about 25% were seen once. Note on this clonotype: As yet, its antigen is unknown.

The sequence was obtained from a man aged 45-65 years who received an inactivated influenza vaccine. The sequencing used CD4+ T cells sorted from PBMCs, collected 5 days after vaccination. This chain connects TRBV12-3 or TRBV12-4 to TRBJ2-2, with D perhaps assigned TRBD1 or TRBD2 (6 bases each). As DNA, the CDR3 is TGTGCCAGCAGGAAGAGGGGGGAATACACCGGGGAGCTGTTTTTT. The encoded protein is CASRKRGEYTGELFF.